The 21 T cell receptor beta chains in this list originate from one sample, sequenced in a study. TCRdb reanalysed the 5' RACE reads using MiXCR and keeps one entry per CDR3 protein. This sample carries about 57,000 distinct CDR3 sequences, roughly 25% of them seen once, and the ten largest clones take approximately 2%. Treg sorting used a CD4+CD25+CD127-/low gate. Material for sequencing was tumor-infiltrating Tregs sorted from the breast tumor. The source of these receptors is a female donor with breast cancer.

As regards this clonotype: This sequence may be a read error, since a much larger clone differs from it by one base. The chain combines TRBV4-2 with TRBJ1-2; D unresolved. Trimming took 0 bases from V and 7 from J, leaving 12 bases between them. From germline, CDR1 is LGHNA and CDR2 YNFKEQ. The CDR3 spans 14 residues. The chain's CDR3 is CASSQDMYSGGYTF. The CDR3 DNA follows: TGTGCCAGCAGCCAAGACATGTATTCCGGTGGCTACACCTTC.

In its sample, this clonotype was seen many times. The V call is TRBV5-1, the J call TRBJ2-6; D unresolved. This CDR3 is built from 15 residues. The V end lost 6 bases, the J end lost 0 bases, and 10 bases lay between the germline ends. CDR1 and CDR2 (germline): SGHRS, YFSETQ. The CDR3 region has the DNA TGCGCCAGCAAGGTGGGGAACTCTGGGGCCAACGTCCTGACTTTC. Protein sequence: CASKVGNSGANVLTF.

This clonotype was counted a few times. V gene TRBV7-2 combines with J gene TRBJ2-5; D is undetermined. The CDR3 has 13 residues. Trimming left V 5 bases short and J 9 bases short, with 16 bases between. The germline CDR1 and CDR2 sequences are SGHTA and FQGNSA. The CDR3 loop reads CASSLAIKSPQYF. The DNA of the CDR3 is TGTGCCAGCAGCCTGGCAATAAAAAGTCCCCAGTACTTC.

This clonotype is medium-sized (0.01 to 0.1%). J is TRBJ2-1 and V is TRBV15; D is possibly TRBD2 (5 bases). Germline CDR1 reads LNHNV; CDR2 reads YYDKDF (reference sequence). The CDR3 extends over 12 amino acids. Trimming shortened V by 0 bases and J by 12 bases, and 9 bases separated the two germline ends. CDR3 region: CATSRDLEGQFF. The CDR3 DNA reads TGTGCCACCAGCAGAGATCTAGAGGGGCAGTTCTTC.

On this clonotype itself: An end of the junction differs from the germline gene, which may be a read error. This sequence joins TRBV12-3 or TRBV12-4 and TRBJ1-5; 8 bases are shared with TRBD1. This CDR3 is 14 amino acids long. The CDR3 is CTSSWGTGGQPQHF. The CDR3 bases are TGTACCAGCAGTTGGGGGACAGGTGGCCAGCCCCAGCATTTT.

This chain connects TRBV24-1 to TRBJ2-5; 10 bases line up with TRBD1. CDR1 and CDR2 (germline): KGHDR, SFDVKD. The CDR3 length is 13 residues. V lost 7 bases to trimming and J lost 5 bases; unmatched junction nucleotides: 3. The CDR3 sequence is CATSRTGGETQYF. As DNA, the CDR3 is TGTGCCACCAGCAGGACAGGGGGGGAGACCCAGTACTTC.

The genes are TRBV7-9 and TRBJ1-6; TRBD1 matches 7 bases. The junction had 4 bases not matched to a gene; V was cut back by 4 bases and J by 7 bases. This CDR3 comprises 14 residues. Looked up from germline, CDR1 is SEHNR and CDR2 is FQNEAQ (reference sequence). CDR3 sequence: CASSSTGDNSPLHF. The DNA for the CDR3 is TGTGCCAGCAGCTCTACAGGGGACAATTCACCCCTCCACTTT.

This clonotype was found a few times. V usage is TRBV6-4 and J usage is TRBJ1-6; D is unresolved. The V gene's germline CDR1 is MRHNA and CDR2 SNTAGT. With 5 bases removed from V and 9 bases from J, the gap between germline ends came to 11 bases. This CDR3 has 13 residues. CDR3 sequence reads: CASSSQDSSPLHF. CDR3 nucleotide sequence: TGTGCCAGCAGTTCTCAAGATAGTTCACCCCTCCACTTT.

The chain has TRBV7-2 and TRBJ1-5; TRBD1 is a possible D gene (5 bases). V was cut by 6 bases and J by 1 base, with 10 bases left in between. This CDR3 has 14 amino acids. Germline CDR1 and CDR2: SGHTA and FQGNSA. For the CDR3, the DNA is TGTGCCAGCAGTCCAGGGATGAGCAATCAGCCCCAGCATTTT. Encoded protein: CASSPGMSNQPQHF.

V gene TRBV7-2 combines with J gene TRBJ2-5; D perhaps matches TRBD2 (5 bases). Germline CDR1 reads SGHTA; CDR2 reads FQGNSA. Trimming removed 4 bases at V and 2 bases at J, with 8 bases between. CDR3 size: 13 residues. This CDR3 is CASSYGVQETQYF. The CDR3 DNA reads TGTGCCAGCAGCTACGGGGTACAAGAGACCCAGTACTTC.

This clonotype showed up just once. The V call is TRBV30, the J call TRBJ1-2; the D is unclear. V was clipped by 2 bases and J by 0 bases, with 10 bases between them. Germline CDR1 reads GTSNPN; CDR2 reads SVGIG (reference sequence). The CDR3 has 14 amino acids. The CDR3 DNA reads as TGTGCCTGGAGTCCGAATAAGGCTAACTATGGCTACACCTTC. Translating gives CAWSPNKANYGYTF.

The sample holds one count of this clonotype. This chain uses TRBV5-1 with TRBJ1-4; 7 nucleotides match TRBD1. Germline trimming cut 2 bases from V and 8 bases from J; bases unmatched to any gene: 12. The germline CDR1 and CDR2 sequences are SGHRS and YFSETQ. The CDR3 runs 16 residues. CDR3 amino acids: CASSLSVRTGGEKLFF. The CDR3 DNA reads TGCGCCAGCAGCTTATCTGTTCGGACAGGAGGAGAAAAACTGTTTTTT.

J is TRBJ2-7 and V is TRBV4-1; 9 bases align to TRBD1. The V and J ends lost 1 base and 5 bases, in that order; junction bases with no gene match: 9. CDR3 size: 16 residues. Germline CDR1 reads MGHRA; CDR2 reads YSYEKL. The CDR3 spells CASSQGGGQGKNEQYF. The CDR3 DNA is TGCGCCAGCAGCCAAGGTGGGGGACAGGGAAAGAACGAGCAGTACTTC.

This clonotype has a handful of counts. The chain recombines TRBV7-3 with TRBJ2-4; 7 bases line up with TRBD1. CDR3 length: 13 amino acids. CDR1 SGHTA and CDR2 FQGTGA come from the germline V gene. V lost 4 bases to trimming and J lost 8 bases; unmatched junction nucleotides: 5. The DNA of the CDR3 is TGTGCCAGCAGCTCCGGGCAGGGGGACATTCAGTACTTC. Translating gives CASSSGQGDIQYF.

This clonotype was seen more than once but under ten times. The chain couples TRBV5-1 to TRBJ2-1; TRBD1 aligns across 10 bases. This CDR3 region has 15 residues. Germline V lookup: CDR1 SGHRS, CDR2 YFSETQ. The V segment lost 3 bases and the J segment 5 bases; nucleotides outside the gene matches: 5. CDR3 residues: CASSSTGGADNEQFF. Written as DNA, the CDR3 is TGCGCCAGCAGCTCGACAGGGGGCGCGGACAATGAGCAGTTCTTC. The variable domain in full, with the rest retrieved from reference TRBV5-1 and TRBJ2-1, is KAGVTQTPRYLIKTRGQQVTLSCSPISGHRSVSWYQQTPGQGLQFLFEYFSETQRNKGNFPGRFSGRQFSNSRSEMNVSTLELGDSALYLCASSSTGGADNEQFFGPGTRLTVL.

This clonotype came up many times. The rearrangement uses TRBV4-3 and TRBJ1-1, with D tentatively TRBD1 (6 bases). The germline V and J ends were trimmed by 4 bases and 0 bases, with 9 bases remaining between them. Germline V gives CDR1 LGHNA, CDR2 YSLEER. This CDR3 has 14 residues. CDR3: CASSLGGMNTEAFF. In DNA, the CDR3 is TGCGCCAGCAGCCTAGGGGGGATGAACACTGAAGCTTTCTTT.

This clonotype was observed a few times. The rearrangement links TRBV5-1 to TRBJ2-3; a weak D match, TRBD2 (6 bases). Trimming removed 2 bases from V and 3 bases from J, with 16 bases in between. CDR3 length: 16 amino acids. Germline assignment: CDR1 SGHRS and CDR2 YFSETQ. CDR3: CASSLRQLATTDTQYF. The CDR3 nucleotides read TGCGCCAGCAGCTTACGTCAACTAGCCACAACAGATACGCAGTATTTT.

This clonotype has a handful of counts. Here the CDR3 reads CASSEGQGDWEPQHF. CDR3 nucleotides: TGTGCCAGCAGTGAGGGACAGGGGGACTGGGAGCCCCAGCATTTT. This chain links TRBV6-1 with TRBJ1-5; 11 bases are a match to TRBD1. From germline, CDR1 is MNHNS and CDR2 SASEGT. The CDR3 is 15 residues long. V was clipped by 3 bases and J by 8 bases; unmatched bases: 6.

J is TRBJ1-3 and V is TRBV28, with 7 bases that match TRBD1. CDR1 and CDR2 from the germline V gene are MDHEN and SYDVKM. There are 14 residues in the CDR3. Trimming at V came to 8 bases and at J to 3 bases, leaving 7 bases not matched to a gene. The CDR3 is CASGDSTLGNTIYF. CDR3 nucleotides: TGTGCCAGCGGGGACAGTACTCTTGGAAACACCATATATTTT. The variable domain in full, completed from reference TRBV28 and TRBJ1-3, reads DVKVTQSSRYLVKRTGEKVFLECVQDMDHENMFWYRQDPGLGLRLIYFSYDVKMKEKGDIPEGYSVSREKKERFSLILESASTNQTSMYLCASGDSTLGNTIYFGEGSWLTVV.

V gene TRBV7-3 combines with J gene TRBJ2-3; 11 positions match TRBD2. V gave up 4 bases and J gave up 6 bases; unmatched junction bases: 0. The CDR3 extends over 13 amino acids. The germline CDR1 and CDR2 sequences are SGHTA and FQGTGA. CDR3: CASSSSGRDTQYF. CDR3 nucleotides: TGTGCCAGCAGCTCTAGCGGGAGGGATACGCAGTATTTT. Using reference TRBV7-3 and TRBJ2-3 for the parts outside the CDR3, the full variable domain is GAGVSQTPSNKVTEKGKYVELRCDPISGHTALYWYRQSLGQGPEFLIYFQGTGAADDSGLPNDRFFAVRPEGSVSTLKIQRTERGDSAVYLCASSSSGRDTQYFGPGTRLTVL.

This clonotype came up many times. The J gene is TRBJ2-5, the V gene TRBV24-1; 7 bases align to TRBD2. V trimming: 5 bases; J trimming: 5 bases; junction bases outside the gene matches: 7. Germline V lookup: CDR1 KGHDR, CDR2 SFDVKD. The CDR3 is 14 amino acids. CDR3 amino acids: CATSAGGSGETQYF. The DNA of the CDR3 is TGTGCCACCAGTGCCGGCGGGAGTGGGGAGACCCAGTACTTC.